This T cell receptor beta chain was recovered during a study of T cell changes during pregnancy in multiple sclerosis. Sequencing was performed with immunoSEQ multiplex PCR; in TCRdb, only in-frame clones are kept and a portion is missing. The sample shows tens of thousands of clones, about 91% of them seen only once. The sample consisted of CD8+ T cells from peripheral blood mononuclear cells, taken before pregnancy. The TCR was taken from a female donor with multiple sclerosis, enrolled in a pregnancy study.

CDR3 nucleotide sequence: TGTGCCAGCAGTGAATTTGGGGCGCCAAACTATGGCTACACCTTC. It specifies CASSEFGAPNYGYTF. V and J are TRBV25-1 and TRBJ1-2, with D possibly TRBD1 on 5 matching bases. Germline V gene sequence: CDR1 MGHDK, CDR2 SYGVNS. V was pared by 1 base and J by 2 bases, with 11 bases between. The CDR3 is 15 amino acids.